This TCR beta chain is from a study of T cells after posttransplantation cyclophosphamide. Assay: immunoSEQ multiplex PCR; the TCRdb copy retains only in-frame clones and omits some. Of 8,000 to 9,500 clones in the sample, almost 90% were seen once. Busulfan-fludarabine conditioning, marrow transplant, and cyclophosphamide on days +3 and +4 were administered. The germline CDR1 and CDR2 sequences are MDHEN and SYDVKM. The V end was cut by 5 bases, the J end by 3 bases, with 10 bases between. The CDR3 loop spans 13 amino acids. The sequence was obtained from a female patient aged 50-59 years who received an allogeneic stem cell transplant from a related donor, was CMV-positive, and had no GVHD. The graft donor may account for some of the T cells. This rearrangement joins TRBV28 to TRBJ2-5; D perhaps matches TRBD2 (6 bases). The input for sequencing was CD4+ T cells sorted from blood, taken around 1,300 days after allogeneic stem cell transplant with posttransplant cyclophosphamide. The CDR3 coding sequence is TGTGCCAGCAGTCCGACTAGTAAAGAGACCCAGTACTTC. Its protein is CASSPTSKETQYF.